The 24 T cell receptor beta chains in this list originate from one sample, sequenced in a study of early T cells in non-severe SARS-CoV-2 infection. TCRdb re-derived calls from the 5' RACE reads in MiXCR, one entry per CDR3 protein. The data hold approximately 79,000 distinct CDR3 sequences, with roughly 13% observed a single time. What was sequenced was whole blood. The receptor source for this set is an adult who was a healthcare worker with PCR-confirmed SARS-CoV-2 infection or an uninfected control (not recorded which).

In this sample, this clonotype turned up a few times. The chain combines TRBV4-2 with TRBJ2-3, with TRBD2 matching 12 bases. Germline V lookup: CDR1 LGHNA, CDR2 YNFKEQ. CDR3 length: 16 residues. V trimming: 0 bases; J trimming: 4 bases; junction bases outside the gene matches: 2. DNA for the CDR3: TGTGCCAGCAGCCAAGATCTAGCGGGGGGGCCAGATACGCAGTATTTT. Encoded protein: CASSQDLAGGPDTQYF.

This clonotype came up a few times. In nucleotides, the CDR3 is TGTGCCAGCAGCCGTCTGGGGGGAGTGGAAGAGCAGTACTTC. Amino acids: CASSRLGGVEEQYF. This chain joins TRBV12-3 or TRBV12-4 and TRBJ2-7; possibly TRBD2 for D (6 bases). The CDR3 is 14 amino acids. Trimming shortened V by 6 bases and J by 7 bases, and 19 bases separated the two germline ends.

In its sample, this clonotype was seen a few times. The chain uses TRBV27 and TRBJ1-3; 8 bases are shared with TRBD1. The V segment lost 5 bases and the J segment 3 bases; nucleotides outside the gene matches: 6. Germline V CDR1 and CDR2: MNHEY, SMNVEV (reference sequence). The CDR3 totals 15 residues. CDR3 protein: CASSLQGAYGNTIYF. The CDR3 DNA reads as TGTGCCAGCAGTCTTCAGGGGGCGTATGGAAACACCATATATTTT.

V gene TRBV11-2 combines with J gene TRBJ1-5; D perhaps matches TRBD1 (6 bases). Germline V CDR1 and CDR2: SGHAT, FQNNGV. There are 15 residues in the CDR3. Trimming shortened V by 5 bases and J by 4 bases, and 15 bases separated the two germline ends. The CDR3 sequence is CASSQQGSGNQPQHF. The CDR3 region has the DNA TGTGCCAGCAGCCAACAGGGATCCGGAAATCAGCCCCAGCATTTT.

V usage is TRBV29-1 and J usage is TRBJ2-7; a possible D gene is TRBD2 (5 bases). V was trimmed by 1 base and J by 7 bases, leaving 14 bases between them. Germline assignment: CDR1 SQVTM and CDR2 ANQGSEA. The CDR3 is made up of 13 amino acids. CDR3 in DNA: TGCAGCGTTGAAGCGGACTTACGGGGAGAGCAGTACTTC. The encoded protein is CSVEADLRGEQYF.

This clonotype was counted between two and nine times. CDR3 nucleotide sequence: TGTGCCAGCAGTTACTTTCCTAGCGGAGACACCGGGGAGCTGTTTTTT. Translated, it gives CASSYFPSGDTGELFF. The chain employs TRBV6-5 and TRBJ2-2, with TRBD2 matching over 7 bases. V gave up 1 base and J gave up 3 bases; unmatched junction bases: 5. The CDR3 is 16 amino acids. Germline V CDR1 and CDR2: MNHEY, SVGAGI.

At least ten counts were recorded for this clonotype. CDR3 bases: TGTGCCAGCAGTTTTTTGGTCACCGGGGAGCTGTTTTTT. It codes for CASSFLVTGELFF. The chain couples TRBV12-3 or TRBV12-4 to TRBJ2-2; D is uncertain. Trimming removed 3 bases from V and 4 bases from J, with 6 bases in between. The CDR3 spans 13 residues.

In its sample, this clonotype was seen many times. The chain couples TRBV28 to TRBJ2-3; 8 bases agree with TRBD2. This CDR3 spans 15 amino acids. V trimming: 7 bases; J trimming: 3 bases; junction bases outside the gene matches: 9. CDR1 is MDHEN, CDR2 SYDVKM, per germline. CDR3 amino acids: CASNLLADGTDTQYF. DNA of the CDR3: TGTGCCAGCAACCTACTAGCGGATGGAACAGATACGCAGTATTTT.

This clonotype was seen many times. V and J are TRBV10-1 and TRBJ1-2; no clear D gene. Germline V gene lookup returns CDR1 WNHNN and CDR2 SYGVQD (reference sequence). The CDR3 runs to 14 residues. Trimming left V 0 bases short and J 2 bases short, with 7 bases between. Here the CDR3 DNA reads TGCGCCAGCAGTGAGTCCGGTACAAACTATGGCTACACCTTC. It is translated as CASSESGTNYGYTF.

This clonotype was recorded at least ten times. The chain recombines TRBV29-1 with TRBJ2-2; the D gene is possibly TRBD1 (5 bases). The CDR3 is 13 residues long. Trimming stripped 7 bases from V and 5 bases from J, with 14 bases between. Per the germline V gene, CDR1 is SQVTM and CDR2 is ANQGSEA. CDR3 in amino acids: CSATGAGTGELFF. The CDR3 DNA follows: TGCAGCGCTACAGGAGCAGGTACCGGGGAGCTGTTTTTT.

CDR3: CASSYSIPGLASEQYF. CDR3 nucleotide sequence: TGTGCCAGCAGTTACTCGATCCCGGGACTAGCAAGTGAGCAGTACTTC. The V call is TRBV6-5, the J call TRBJ2-7; TRBD2 matches at 9 bases. V lost 0 bases to trimming and J lost 7 bases; unmatched junction nucleotides: 10. The CDR3 is made up of 16 amino acids. Per germline, CDR1 MNHEY and CDR2 SVGAGI.

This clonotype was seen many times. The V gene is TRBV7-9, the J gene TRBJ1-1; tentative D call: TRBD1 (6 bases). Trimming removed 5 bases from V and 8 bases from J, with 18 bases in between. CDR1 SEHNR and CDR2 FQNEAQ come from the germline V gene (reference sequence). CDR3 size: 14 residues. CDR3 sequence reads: CASSLTGALAEAFF. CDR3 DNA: TGTGCCAGCAGCCTGACAGGAGCCCTCGCCGAAGCTTTCTTT. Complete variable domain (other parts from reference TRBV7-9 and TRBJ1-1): DTGVSQNPRHKITKRGQNVTFRCDPISEHNRLYWYRQTLGQGPEFLTYFQNEAQLEKSRLLSDRFSAERPKGSFSTLEIQRTEQGDSAMYLCASSLTGALAEAFFGQGTRLTVV.

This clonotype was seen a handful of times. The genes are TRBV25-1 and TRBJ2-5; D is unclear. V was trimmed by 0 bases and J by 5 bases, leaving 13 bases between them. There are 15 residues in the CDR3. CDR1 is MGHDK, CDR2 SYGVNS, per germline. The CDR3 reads CASSEYYASRETQYF. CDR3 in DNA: TGTGCCAGCAGTGAATATTACGCCTCCCGGGAGACCCAGTACTTC.

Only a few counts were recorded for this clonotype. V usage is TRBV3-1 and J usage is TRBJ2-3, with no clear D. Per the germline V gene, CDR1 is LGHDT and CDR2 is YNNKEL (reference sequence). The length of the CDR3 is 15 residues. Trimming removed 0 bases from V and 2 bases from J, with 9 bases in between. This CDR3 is CASSQEGILTDTQYF. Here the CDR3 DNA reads TGTGCCAGCAGCCAAGAGGGGATTCTCACAGATACGCAGTATTTT.

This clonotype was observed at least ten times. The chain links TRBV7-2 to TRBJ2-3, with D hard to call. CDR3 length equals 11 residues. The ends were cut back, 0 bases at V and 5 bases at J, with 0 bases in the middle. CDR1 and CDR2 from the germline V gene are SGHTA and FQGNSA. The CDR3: CASSLADTQYF. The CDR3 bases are TGTGCCAGCAGCTTAGCAGATACGCAGTATTTT.

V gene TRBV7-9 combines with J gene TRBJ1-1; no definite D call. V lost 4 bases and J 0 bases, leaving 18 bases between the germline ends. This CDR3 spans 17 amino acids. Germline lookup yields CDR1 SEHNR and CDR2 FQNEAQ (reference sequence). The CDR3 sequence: CASSSSIVLGMNTEAFF. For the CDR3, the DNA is TGTGCCAGCAGCTCATCCATAGTTCTGGGGATGAACACTGAAGCTTTCTTT.

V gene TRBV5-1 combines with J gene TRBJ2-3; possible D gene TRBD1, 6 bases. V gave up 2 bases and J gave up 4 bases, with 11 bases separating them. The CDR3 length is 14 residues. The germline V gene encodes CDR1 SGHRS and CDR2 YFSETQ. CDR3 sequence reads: CASSFDRFPDTQYF. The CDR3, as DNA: TGCGCCAGCAGCTTTGACAGGTTTCCAGATACGCAGTATTTT.

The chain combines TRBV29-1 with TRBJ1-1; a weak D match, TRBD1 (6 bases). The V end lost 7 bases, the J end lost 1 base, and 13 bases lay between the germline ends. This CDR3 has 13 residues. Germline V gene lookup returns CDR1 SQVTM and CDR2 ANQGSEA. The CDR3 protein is CSGDRDTNTEAFF. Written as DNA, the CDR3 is TGCAGCGGGGACCGGGACACGAACACTGAAGCTTTCTTT.

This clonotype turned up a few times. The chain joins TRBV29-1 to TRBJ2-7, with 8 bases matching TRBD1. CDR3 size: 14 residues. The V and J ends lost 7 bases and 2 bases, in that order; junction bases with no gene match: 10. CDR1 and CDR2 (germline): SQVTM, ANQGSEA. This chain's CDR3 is CSARTGRGAYEQYF. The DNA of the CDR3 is TGCAGCGCCCGGACAGGGAGAGGGGCCTACGAGCAGTACTTC.

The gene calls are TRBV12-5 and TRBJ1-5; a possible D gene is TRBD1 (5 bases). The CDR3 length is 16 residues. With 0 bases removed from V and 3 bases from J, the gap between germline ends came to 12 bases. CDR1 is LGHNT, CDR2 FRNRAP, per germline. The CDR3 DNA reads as TGTGCTAGTGGTTTGGTACTGGGGCAGCCCAATCAGCCCCAGCATTTT. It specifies CASGLVLGQPNQPQHF.

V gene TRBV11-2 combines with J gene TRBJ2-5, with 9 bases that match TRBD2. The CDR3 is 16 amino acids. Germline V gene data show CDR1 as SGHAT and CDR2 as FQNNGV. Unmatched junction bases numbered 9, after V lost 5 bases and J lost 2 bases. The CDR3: CASSVRLAALQETQYF. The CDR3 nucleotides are TGTGCCAGCAGCGTCCGACTAGCGGCCCTTCAAGAGACCCAGTACTTC.

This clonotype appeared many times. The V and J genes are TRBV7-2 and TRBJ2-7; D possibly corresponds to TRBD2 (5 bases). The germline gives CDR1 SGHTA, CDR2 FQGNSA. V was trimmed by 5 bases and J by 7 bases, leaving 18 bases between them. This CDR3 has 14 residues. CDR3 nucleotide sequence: TGTGCCAGCAGCCCGGGCACAGCCCCGGGGGAGCAGTACTTC. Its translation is CASSPGTAPGEQYF.

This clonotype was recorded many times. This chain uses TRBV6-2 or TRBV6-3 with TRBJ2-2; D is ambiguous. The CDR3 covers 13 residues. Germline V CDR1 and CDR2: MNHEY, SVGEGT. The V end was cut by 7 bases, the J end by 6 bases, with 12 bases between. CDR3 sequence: CASISRLSGELFF. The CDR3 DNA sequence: TGTGCCAGCATCAGCAGACTCTCCGGGGAGCTGTTTTTT.

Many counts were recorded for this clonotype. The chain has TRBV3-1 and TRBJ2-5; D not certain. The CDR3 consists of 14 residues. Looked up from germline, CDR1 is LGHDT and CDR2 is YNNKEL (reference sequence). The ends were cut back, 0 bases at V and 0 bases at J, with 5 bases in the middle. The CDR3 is CASSQEAYQETQYF. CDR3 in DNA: TGTGCCAGCAGCCAAGAAGCGTACCAAGAGACCCAGTACTTC.